This section outlines one TCR beta chain sequence together with its context. What antigen it recognizes has not been identified. Instrument on record: Illumina HiSeq 2000. TCR beta cDNA libraries were prepared using 5'RACE template switching, which introduced a universal primer site and unique molecular identifiers. cDNA synthesis was primed from the TCR beta constant segment and was followed by two successive PCR amplification steps. In the source study's methods: MIGEC was used to demultiplex reads and group reads by UMI, and MiTCR was used to assemble and quantify clonotypes. To remove erroneous sequences, TCR cDNA sequences were retained only when supported by two or more reads. The tcR package was used for downstream repertoire analysis, and clonotypes were matched between fractions using CDR3 nucleotide sequence together with V segment. VDJmatch was used to annotate antigen specificity against VDJdb, with one amino acid substitution in CDR3 permitted. Each CDR3 protein sequence appears as one entry after TCRdb reprocessed the reads, and no DNA is included. For this entry, the V and J calls and clone size follow TCRdb and not the study's own pipeline. This sample's table contains about 370,000 distinct CDR3 sequences. In total, the top ten clones hold around 10% of the sample.

This sample stems from a study of T cells expressing NK-cell markers (dated by TCRdb to about 2020). Concerning the study at large: TCR beta-chain repertoires were profiled in sorted CD3+CD56+NKG2C+, CD3+CD56+NKG2C- and CD3+CD56-NKG2C+ T-cell subsets from roughly eight donors. The eight sequenced donors were randomly selected healthy volunteers, three men and five women. Among the eight sequenced donors, only one was HCMV-seronegative, while the other seven were HCMV-seropositive. The libraries were sequenced on Illumina HiSeq 2000/2500, MiSeq or NextSeq, producing 2 x 150 bp reads. The investigation overall reported the following: Those dominant clonotypes were again the most abundant among CD3+CD56-NKG2C+ cells in a few donors, at roughly 25-60.1%. Whether the expanded NKG2C-expressing T cell clones were specific for HCMV antigens remained unclear. In about 6 donors, the dominant CD3+CD56+NKG2C+ clonotypes were found to rank among the top 10 CD8+ clonotypes and to make up about 1.0-8% of CD8+ T cells.

HCMV serostatus was determined by detecting HCMV-specific IgG in serum with a commercial ELISA kit. Peripheral blood mononuclear cells were isolated from blood by Ficoll density gradient centrifugation. The sequenced sample was blood T cells: a sorted CD56 or NKG2C T cell subset, CD4+ or CD8+ T cells, or bulk PBMC T cells (not recorded which). The receptor was derived from a woman aged 45-65 years in good health. Donor details come from another sample of the same person, matched by shared clones.

The CDR3 region reads CASSYRSVREGITDTQYF. The chain links TRBV6-2 or TRBV6-3 with TRBJ2-3; TCRdb designates TRBD2, a call that cannot be tested without DNA. The CDR3 starts with the cysteine, ends with the phenylalanine, and has 18 residues. A DNA sequence was not provided. The germline V gene sets CDR1 to MNHEY and CDR2 to SVGEGT.